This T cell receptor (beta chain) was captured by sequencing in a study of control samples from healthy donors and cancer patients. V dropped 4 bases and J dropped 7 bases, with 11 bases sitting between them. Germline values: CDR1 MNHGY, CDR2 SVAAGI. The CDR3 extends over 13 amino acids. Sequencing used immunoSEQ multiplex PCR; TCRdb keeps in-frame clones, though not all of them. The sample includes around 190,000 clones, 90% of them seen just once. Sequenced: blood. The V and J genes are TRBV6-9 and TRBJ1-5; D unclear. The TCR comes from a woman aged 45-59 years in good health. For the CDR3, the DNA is TGTGCCAGCAGTTGGTGGTTATACCAGCCCCAGCATTTT. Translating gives CASSWWLYQPQHF.